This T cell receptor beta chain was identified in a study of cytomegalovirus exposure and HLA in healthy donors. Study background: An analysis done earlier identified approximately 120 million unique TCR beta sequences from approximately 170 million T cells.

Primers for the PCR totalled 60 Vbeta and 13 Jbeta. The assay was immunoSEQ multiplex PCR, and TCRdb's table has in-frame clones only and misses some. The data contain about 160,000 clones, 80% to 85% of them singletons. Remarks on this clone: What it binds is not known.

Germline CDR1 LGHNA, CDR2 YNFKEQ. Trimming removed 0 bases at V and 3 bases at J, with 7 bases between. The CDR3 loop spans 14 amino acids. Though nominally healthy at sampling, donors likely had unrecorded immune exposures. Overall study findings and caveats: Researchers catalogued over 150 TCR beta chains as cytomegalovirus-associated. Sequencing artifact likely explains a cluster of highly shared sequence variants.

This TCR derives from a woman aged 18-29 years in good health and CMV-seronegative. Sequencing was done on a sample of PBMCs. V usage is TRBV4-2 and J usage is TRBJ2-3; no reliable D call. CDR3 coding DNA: TGTGCCAGCAGCCAAGATGAGGCTACAGATACGCAGTATTTT. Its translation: CASSQDEATDTQYF.